The T cell receptor (beta chain) under discussion was sequenced for a study of T cells in Graves' hyperthyroidism and ophthalmopathy. General observations from the study: Ophthalmopathy and stable hyperthyroidism were told apart by a 13 V-J model.

Authors of the study amplified TCR beta CDR3 regions from RNA transcripts. Carried out on the TCR CDR3, a first-round RT-PCR used the HTBI primer set. TCRdb re-called the multiplex PCR reads through MiXCR, storing one row per CDR3 protein. The table includes hundreds of thousands of distinct CDR3 sequences, approximately 15% detected once. This clonotype was seen at least ten times. Its antigen remains unidentified. The V and J ends lost 6 bases and 1 base respectively, with 11 bases between them. The CDR3 consists of 14 residues. This receptor was taken from a young woman with Graves' hyperthyroidism. The sequencing input was blood. The J gene is TRBJ2-3, the V gene TRBV12-3 or TRBV12-4; weak D call: TRBD2 (6 bases). For the CDR3, the DNA is TGTGCCAGCAGCTTGGAGGGACGCACAGATACGCAGTATTTT. This codes for CASSLEGRTDTQYF.